This T cell receptor (beta chain) stems from a study of CD8 T cells in ankylosing spondylitis. Whole-study results and caveats: Existing reports had already noted some motif variants in reactive arthritis synovial fluid and blood.

MiXCR, applied by TCRdb to the 5' RACE reads, yields one record per CDR3 protein. The sample shows about 250,000 distinct CDR3 sequences, approximately 8% of them seen only once. Trimming cost V 3 bases and J 5 bases; bases outside gene matches: 12. This CDR3 comprises 16 residues. The V gene's germline CDR1 is DFQATT and CDR2 SNEGSKA (reference sequence). This clonotype was detected a few times. Its antigen is undetermined. The receptor was isolated from a female donor with ankylosing spondylitis or in good health (not recorded which). Sequencing was carried out using blood, either unsorted or a sorted T cell fraction (not recorded which). The genes are TRBV20-1 and TRBJ2-7, with 11 bases matching TRBD2. CDR3 region: CSARRLAGGPLDEQYF. The DNA of the CDR3 is TGCAGTGCTAGGAGGTTAGCGGGAGGGCCGCTGGACGAGCAGTACTTC.